Shown below are 22 T cell receptor beta chains from a single sample sequenced in a study of response to subunit inactivated influenza vaccine. TCRdb fed the RT-PCR reads into MiXCR, producing one record per CDR3 protein. Among under 750,000 distinct CDR3 sequences listed, roughly 12% were seen once. Sample: PBMCs from blood, taken on the day of vaccination. The receptors shown here come from a man over 45 who received an inactivated influenza vaccine.

There are many counts of this clonotype. The CDR3 DNA sequence: TGTGCCAGCAGCGGGGGACTAGCGGCTACCACAGATACGCAGTATTTT. Protein sequence: CASSGGLAATTDTQYF. The V and J genes are TRBV5-6 and TRBJ2-3; 11 bases are shared with TRBD2. The CDR3 contains 16 residues. Trimming cost V 4 bases and J 2 bases; bases outside gene matches: 6. The germline V gene has CDR1 SGHDT and CDR2 YYEEEE.

In this sample, this clonotype turned up a few times. The chain uses TRBV12-3 or TRBV12-4 and TRBJ1-1; tentative D call: TRBD1 (6 bases). V was trimmed by 8 bases and J by 1 base, leaving 17 bases between them. The length of the CDR3 is 15 residues. CDR3: CASLTHRAANTEAFF. The CDR3 DNA sequence: TGTGCCAGCCTTACCCACAGGGCAGCGAACACTGAAGCTTTCTTT.

With respect to this clonotype: The junction departs from the called germline gene at one end, perhaps through a read error. The rearrangement uses TRBV2 and TRBJ2-1, with 11 bases aligning to TRBD2. Germline-derived CDR1 and CDR2 are SNHLY and FYNNEI. The CDR3 is 15 amino acids. The CDR3 coding sequence is TGTGCCAGCAGCGCGACTAGCGGGGTGCACAATGAGCAGTTATTC. Its translation: CASSATSGVHNEQLF.

The table lists this clonotype with a few counts. The chain employs TRBV9 and TRBJ2-1, with TRBD1 identical over 10 bases. Germline V gene lookup returns CDR1 SGDLS and CDR2 YYNGEE. This CDR3 is 14 amino acids long. Trimming at V came to 4 bases and at J to 6 bases, leaving 4 bases not matched to a gene. CDR3 coding DNA: TGTGCCAGCAGCATGGGACAGGGGCTCAATGAGCAGTTCTTC. Protein product: CASSMGQGLNEQFF.

This clonotype has only a few counts. V gene TRBV29-1 combines with J gene TRBJ2-1; the D is unclear. The CDR3 length is 13 residues. Germline CDR1 SQVTM, CDR2 ANQGSEA. V was clipped by 1 base and J by 12 bases, with 16 bases between them. The CDR3 region has the DNA TGCAGCGTTGAAGCTGGGTTGCTATTTGGGCAGTTCTTC. Encoded protein: CSVEAGLLFGQFF.

The chain is built from TRBV4-1 and TRBJ2-1, with D maybe TRBD1 (5 bases). V lost 2 bases, J lost 0 bases, and 11 bases lay in between. In germline, CDR1 is MGHRA, CDR2 YSYEKL. The CDR3 is 16 residues long. The CDR3 nucleotides are TGCGCCAGCAGCCAACAAGACAGTCCCTCCTACAATGAGCAGTTCTTC. This translates into CASSQQDSPSYNEQFF.

This clonotype was counted between two and nine times. V is TRBV5-1 and J is TRBJ2-1, with unresolved D. V was shortened by 4 bases and J by 8 bases, with 10 bases between the two germline ends. The CDR3 sequence is 12 residues long. Germline CDR1 reads SGHRS; CDR2 reads YFSETQ. CDR3 sequence (DNA): TGCGCCAGCAGCCTGGGCCTTGATGAGCAGTTCTTC. It is translated as CASSLGLDEQFF.

This clonotype was picked up a small number of times. Written as DNA, the CDR3 is TGTGCCACCAGCAGAGCAAACCAAGGGGAGCAGTTCTTC. Its translation is CATSRANQGEQFF. The genes are TRBV15 and TRBJ2-1; D uncertain. The V and J ends lost 1 base and 10 bases respectively, with 11 bases between them. The germline gives CDR1 LNHNV, CDR2 YYDKDF (reference sequence). The length of the CDR3 is 13 residues.

The rearrangement joins TRBV20-1 to TRBJ2-1; maybe TRBD1 (5 bases). Deletions cut 5 bases from V and 7 bases from J, with 12 bases between. The CDR3 extends over 12 amino acids. Germline V gene sequence: CDR1 DFQATT, CDR2 SNEGSKA (reference sequence). CDR3 loop: CSADDRDNEQFF. CDR3 nucleotide sequence: TGCAGTGCTGATGACAGAGATAATGAGCAGTTCTTC.

This clonotype came up a few times. V and J are TRBV27 and TRBJ1-1; 7 bases line up with TRBD1. This CDR3 contains 12 residues. The V segment lost 5 bases and the J segment 10 bases; nucleotides outside the gene matches: 7. The germline CDR1 and CDR2 sequences are MNHEY and SMNVEV (reference sequence). The CDR3 here is CASSTPGGAAFF. In DNA form, the CDR3 reads TGTGCCAGCAGTACCCCAGGGGGAGCAGCTTTCTTT.

This clonotype was detected a few times. The CDR3 region has the DNA TGTGCCAGCTCACGGAAGGACATTCAGTACTTC. The encoded protein is CASSRKDIQYF. The chain joins TRBV18 to TRBJ2-4; D gene unclear. The CDR3 length is 11 residues. Trimming stripped 4 bases from V and 8 bases from J, with 6 bases between. Germline loops: CDR1 KGHSH, CDR2 LQKENI.

For the CDR3, the DNA is TGTGCCAGCAGCGCGACAGGGGGCGCGGGGAGCACCTTC. It specifies CASSATGGAGSTF. The chain recombines TRBV9 with TRBJ1-2; the match to TRBD1 covers 10 bases. V trimming: 3 bases; J trimming: 13 bases; junction bases outside the gene matches: 9. The CDR3 has 13 amino acids. Germline lookup yields CDR1 SGDLS and CDR2 YYNGEE.

In nucleotides, the CDR3 is TGTGCCAGCAGTCGCGGCGGGGGGCCGACCGGGGAGCTGTTTTTT. Translating it yields CASSRGGGPTGELFF. The chain links TRBV6-1 to TRBJ2-2; 8 bases agree with TRBD2. Germline lookup yields CDR1 MNHNS and CDR2 SASEGT. J was trimmed by 5 bases and V by 5 bases; bases with no gene match: 7. The CDR3 is made up of 15 amino acids.

This clonotype was found many times. The chain joins TRBV5-1 to TRBJ2-1; D gene unclear. Germline CDR1 SGHRS, CDR2 YFSETQ. V was pared by 2 bases and J by 0 bases, with 9 bases between. The CDR3 runs to 15 residues. The CDR3 protein is CASSFSRSSYNEQFF. The CDR3 nucleotides are TGCGCCAGCAGCTTCAGTAGGAGCTCCTACAATGAGCAGTTCTTC.

This clonotype occurred a few times. J is TRBJ2-6 and V is TRBV29-1, with D hard to call. V was shortened by 4 bases and J by 0 bases, with 7 bases between the two germline ends. Germline values: CDR1 SQVTM, CDR2 ANQGSEA. CDR3 size: 14 residues. In DNA form, the CDR3 reads TGCAGCGTTGCCCCCAGCTCTGGGGCCAACGTCCTGACTTTC. This codes for CSVAPSSGANVLTF.

This chain links TRBV20-1 with TRBJ2-5; a possible D gene is TRBD1 (6 bases). From germline, CDR1 is DFQATT and CDR2 SNEGSKA (reference sequence). V gave up 1 base and J gave up 4 bases, with 10 bases separating them. CDR3 length: 13 residues. Here the CDR3 reads CSARGQGRETQYF. In DNA, the CDR3 is TGCAGTGCTAGAGGGCAGGGGCGAGAGACCCAGTACTTC.

This clonotype was found a few times. CDR3 region: CASSRTGEIHEQYF. CDR3 nucleotide sequence: TGTGCCAGCAGTCGGACAGGGGAAATCCACGAGCAGTACTTC. This chain links TRBV12-3 or TRBV12-4 with TRBJ2-7; 9 bases fit TRBD1. The CDR3 has 14 amino acids. The V segment lost 5 bases and the J segment 5 bases; nucleotides outside the gene matches: 7.

V usage is TRBV2 and J usage is TRBJ1-5; TRBD1 matches 7 bases. The CDR3 length is 13 residues. V dropped 9 bases and J dropped 7; count of bases not matched to a gene: 9. Looked up from germline, CDR1 is SNHLY and CDR2 is FYNNEI. CDR3 coding DNA: TGTGCCAGTAAGACAGGGTTTAGCCAGCCCCAGCATTTT. It translates to CASKTGFSQPQHF.

Only a few counts were recorded for this clonotype. The chain couples TRBV30 to TRBJ2-1, with D maybe TRBD2 (5 bases). The ends were cut back, 3 bases at V and 5 bases at J, with 8 bases in the middle. Germline CDR1 GTSNPN, CDR2 SVGIG (reference sequence). This CDR3 spans 12 amino acids. DNA for the CDR3: TGTGCCTGGAGGTCGGGGAACAATGAGCAGTTCTTC. Amino acid sequence: CAWRSGNNEQFF. The variable domain in full, with the rest retrieved from reference TRBV30 and TRBJ2-1, is SQTIHQWPATLVQPVGSPLSLECTVEGTSNPNLYWYRQAAGRGLQLLFYSVGIGQISSEVPQNLSASRPQDRQFILSSKKLLLSDSGFYLCAWRSGNNEQFFGPGTRLTVL.

This clonotype occurred many times. The CDR3 DNA reads TGTGCCAGCAGTTTTAGGAGGCGGGAGGGGCCAACCGGGGAGCTGTTTTTT. Amino acids: CASSFRRREGPTGELFF. The chain links TRBV12-3 or TRBV12-4 to TRBJ2-2, with 9 bases identical to TRBD2. CDR3 length equals 17 residues. V shed 3 bases, J shed 5 bases, and the junction held 10 bases outside the gene matches.

The chain links TRBV5-1 to TRBJ2-2, with TRBD1 matching over 7 bases. Looked up from germline, CDR1 is SGHRS and CDR2 is YFSETQ. Trimming removed 6 bases from V and 5 bases from J; junction bases left unmatched: 7. The CDR3 consists of 14 residues. The CDR3 reads CASNRDRLTGELFF. CDR3 bases: TGCGCCAGCAACCGGGACAGATTGACCGGGGAGCTGTTTTTT.

The chain links TRBV7-9 to TRBJ2-7, with 8 nucleotides matching TRBD1. CDR1 and CDR2 (germline): SEHNR, FQNEAQ (reference sequence). The CDR3 is made up of 14 amino acids. The trim removed 5 bases at V and 5 bases at J, leaving 8 bases unmatched. CDR3 residues: CASSPRQGSNEQYF. In DNA form, the CDR3 reads TGTGCCAGCAGCCCCAGACAGGGGAGCAACGAGCAGTACTTC. Complete variable domain (other parts from reference TRBV7-9 and TRBJ2-7): DTGVSQNPRHKITKRGQNVTFRCDPISEHNRLYWYRQTLGQGPEFLTYFQNEAQLEKSRLLSDRFSAERPKGSFSTLEIQRTEQGDSAMYLCASSPRQGSNEQYFGPGTRLTVT.